Below are 11 T cell receptor beta chains sequenced from a single sample in a study of cytomegalovirus exposure and HLA in healthy donors. In the PCR, 60 Vbeta and 13 Jbeta primers were used. TCRdb's table, derived via immunoSEQ multiplex PCR, lists solely in-frame clones and lacks some. The repertoire holds around 200,000 clones, with about 85% as singletons. Sequenced sample: PBMCs. These receptors were collected from a woman in her 50s in good health and CMV-seropositive.

The genes are TRBV5-1 and TRBJ1-4; 12 bases align to TRBD1. The CDR3 spans 20 residues. CDR1 and CDR2 from the germline V gene are SGHRS and YFSETQ. V was pared by 0 bases and J by 2 bases, with 11 bases of the junction left unmatched. Written as DNA, the CDR3 is TGCGCCAGCAGCTTGGAACTGGGACAGGGGGCGGGTTTGACTAATGAAAAACTGTTTTTT. Its protein product is CASSLELGQGAGLTNEKLFF.

The genes are TRBV28 and TRBJ1-4; 9 bases line up with TRBD1. Germline loops: CDR1 MDHEN, CDR2 SYDVKM. This CDR3 contains 17 residues. V trimming: 6 bases; J trimming: 5 bases; junction bases outside the gene matches: 13. The CDR3: CASSPGQGFSRNEKLFF. In nucleotides, the CDR3 is TGTGCCAGCAGCCCGGGACAGGGCTTTTCTCGGAATGAAAAACTGTTTTTT. The full variable domain, with the rest looked up from reference TRBV28 and TRBJ1-4, is DVKVTQSSRYLVKRTGEKVFLECVQDMDHENMFWYRQDPGLGLRLIYFSYDVKMKEKGDIPEGYSVSREKKERFSLILESASTNQTSMYLCASSPGQGFSRNEKLFFGSGTQLSVL.

V usage is TRBV5-6 and J usage is TRBJ1-1, with 7 bases fitting TRBD1. J lost 0 bases, V lost 0 bases, and 5 bases had no gene match. Germline CDR1 SGHDT, CDR2 YYEEEE. The CDR3 extends over 16 amino acids. As DNA, the CDR3 is TGTGCCAGCAGCTTGGTTAAGGGGGCCCTGAACACTGAAGCTTTCTTT. It specifies CASSLVKGALNTEAFF.

The gene calls are TRBV15 and TRBJ2-5; D is unclear. Germline V CDR1 and CDR2: LNHNV, YYDKDF (reference sequence). V lost 3 bases to trimming and J lost 5 bases, with 13 bases between them. This CDR3 region has 14 residues. The CDR3 coding sequence is TGTGCCACCAGCAGGAGCCCTATCGAGGAGACCCAGTACTTC. Residues: CATSRSPIEETQYF.

The rearrangement uses TRBV7-9 and TRBJ1-6, with no clear D. CDR1 and CDR2 from the germline V gene are SEHNR and FQNEAQ (reference sequence). V lost 1 base, J lost 11 bases, and 3 bases lay in between. The CDR3 is 11 amino acids. The CDR3 DNA reads as TGTGCCAGCAGCTTAGGCGCACCCCTCCACTTT. It yields the protein CASSLGAPLHF. Together with reference TRBV7-9 and TRBJ1-6, the CDR3 gives the full variable domain: DTGVSQNPRHKITKRGQNVTFRCDPISEHNRLYWYRQTLGQGPEFLTYFQNEAQLEKSRLLSDRFSAERPKGSFSTLEIQRTEQGDSAMYLCASSLGAPLHFGNGTRLTVT.

This clone was seen a single time. The V gene is TRBV30, the J gene TRBJ2-3; 7 bases map to TRBD1. Germline loops: CDR1 GTSNPN, CDR2 SVGIG (reference sequence). After removal of 2 bases from V and 7 bases from J, the junction contained 3 bases not matched to a gene. The CDR3 sequence is 12 residues long. CDR3 DNA: TGTGCCTGGAGTTACAGGGGCAATACGCAGTATTTT. Amino acid sequence: CAWSYRGNTQYF.

The rearrangement links TRBV29-1 to TRBJ2-1; 7 bases are a match to TRBD2. The trim removed 3 bases at V and 4 bases at J, leaving 15 bases unmatched. The CDR3 consists of 17 residues. Germline V gives CDR1 SQVTM, CDR2 ANQGSEA. The CDR3 nucleotides are TGCAGCGTTGATCCAAACCCACGGGGCGGGGGTTACAATGAGCAGTTCTTC. This codes for CSVDPNPRGGGYNEQFF.

The genes are TRBV5-5 and TRBJ2-7, with D tentatively TRBD1 (6 bases). Trimming removed 5 bases at V and 2 bases at J, with 17 bases between. This CDR3 has 15 residues. CDR1 SGHKS and CDR2 YYEKEE come from the germline V gene (reference sequence). CDR3 in amino acids: CASRGWGRFPYEQYF. The CDR3 coding sequence is TGTGCCAGCAGGGGGTGGGGGCGCTTCCCCTACGAGCAGTACTTC.

This clone was recorded once. The J gene is TRBJ1-1, the V gene TRBV6-1, with 8 bases identical to TRBD1. Germline CDR1 reads MNHNS; CDR2 reads SASEGT. J gave up 2 bases and V 6 bases, and 5 bases lay outside the gene matches. The CDR3 has 14 amino acids. The CDR3 spells CASRDDRGNTEAFF. In nucleotides, the CDR3 is TGTGCCAGCAGAGACGACAGGGGAAACACTGAAGCTTTCTTT.

The chain combines TRBV6-1 with TRBJ1-2; D is perhaps TRBD1 (5 bases). CDR1 MNHNS and CDR2 SASEGT come from the germline V gene. V lost 3 bases to trimming and J lost 3 bases, with 14 bases between them. The CDR3 loop spans 15 amino acids. CDR3 sequence: CASSEQGILHYGYTF. Here the CDR3 DNA reads TGTGCCAGCAGTGAGCAGGGCATACTTCACTATGGCTACACCTTC.

The rearrangement uses TRBV19 and TRBJ2-5; the match to TRBD1 covers 8 bases. V lost 5 bases and J lost 0; bases outside the gene matches: 5. CDR1 is LNHDA and CDR2 is SQIVND in the germline V gene (reference sequence). CDR3 length: 15 amino acids. CDR3 amino acids: CASSRRDRYQETQYF. CDR3 in DNA: TGTGCCAGTAGTCGCCGGGACAGGTACCAAGAGACCCAGTACTTC.